This entry lists 2 T cell receptor beta chains sequenced from one sample in a study of T cell repertoires in cytomegalovirus infection. TCRdb re-called the reads with MiXCR, one entry per CDR3 protein. The sample contains 680,000 or so distinct CDR3 sequences, roughly 36% of which appear only once. Sequencing used PBMCs. These receptors were obtained from a human donor in good health (CMV status not recorded). Some clones in this sample may be carry-over from other donors' samples.

The CDR3 loop is CASSQAGIGEKLFF. CDR3 DNA sequence: TGTGCCAGCAGCCAGGCGGGGATCGGCGAAAAACTGTTTTTT. The chain uses TRBV7-9 and TRBJ1-4; D gene ambiguous. The CDR3 is 14 residues long. Germline V CDR1 and CDR2: SEHNR, FQNEAQ (reference sequence). V lost 5 bases and J 8 bases, leaving 15 bases between the germline ends.

The chain employs TRBV7-9 and TRBJ1-2; the D gene is possibly TRBD1 (5 bases). Germline assignment: CDR1 SEHNR and CDR2 FQNEAQ (reference sequence). Trimming cost V 3 bases and J 4 bases, with 12 bases left between them. The CDR3 totals 14 residues. The CDR3 sequence is CASSLGQRIYGYTF. Written as DNA, the CDR3 is TGTGCCAGCAGCTTGGGGCAGAGAATCTATGGCTACACCTTC.